These T cell receptor beta chains were read from a single sample in a study of Graves' ophthalmopathy and Graves' hyperthyroidism. TCRdb passed the multiplex PCR reads through MiXCR, listing each CDR3 protein once. The repertoire has around 520,000 distinct CDR3 sequences, 35% to 40% of them found once; the top ten carry about 4.6%. The sample was peripheral blood or thyroid tissue (not recorded which). These TCRs come from an adult man with Graves' hyperthyroidism. CDR3s include the opening cysteine and the closing phenylalanine or tryptophan. D genes are given only for firm matches. Size is stated for part of the rows, as once, few or many counts, or as a class when the clone is expanded.

d_gene	v_gene	abundance	j_gene	len	CDR3aa	CDR3nt
-	TRBV7-9	-	TRBJ1-1	18	CASSQVGSTVTLNTEASF	TGTGCCAGCAGCCAAGTTGGGTCCACGGTGACGCTTAACACTGAAGCTTCCTTT
TRBD2	TRBV25-1	many	TRBJ2-7	16	CASSGLPGGADYEQYF	TGTGCCAGCAGTGGCCTTCCCGGGGGGGCTGACTACGAGCAGTACTTC
TRBD1	TRBV20-1	-	TRBJ2-7	13	CSPTGDRVYEQYF	TGCAGTCCTACCGGGGACAGGGTTTACGAGCAGTACTTC
-	TRBV29-1	-	TRBJ2-3	12	CSVDGAGQTQYF	TGCAGCGTTGATGGCGCAGGGCAAACGCAGTATTTT
-	TRBV7-8	once	TRBJ1-5	14	CASSQEHPSAAQHF	TGTGCCAGCAGCCAAGAACACCCCTCTGCCGCCCAGCATTTT
TRBD1	TRBV20-1	many	TRBJ1-5	16	CSARATGTGGGQPQHF	TGCAGTGCTAGAGCGACTGGGACAGGGGGCGGGCAGCCCCAGCATTTT
TRBD1	TRBV20-1	many	TRBJ1-2	14	CSAAILQGDYGYTF	TGCAGTGCCGCAATTCTCCAGGGGGACTATGGCTACACCTTC
-	TRBV20-1	-	TRBJ2-7	18	CSAARGGTVGGRSYEQYF	TGCAGTGCCGCCAGGGGGGGAACGGTCGGGGGCCGCTCCTACGAGCAGTACTTC
-	TRBV19	few	TRBJ1-5	14	CASTPRGANQPQHF	TGTGCCAGTACCCCCCGGGGGGCCAATCAGCCCCAGCATTTT
TRBD2	TRBV7-8	-	TRBJ2-1	15	CASSLALAGEIEQFF	TGTGCCAGCAGCTTAGCACTAGCGGGAGAGATTGAGCAGTTCTTC
TRBD2	TRBV9	few	TRBJ2-7	15	CASSQPGLASYGQYF	TGTGCCAGCAGCCAACCGGGACTAGCGTCCTACGGGCAGTACTTC
-	TRBV15	many	TRBJ1-2	11	CATRGIYGYTF	TGTGCCACCAGAGGAATCTATGGCTACACCTTC
-	TRBV2	-	TRBJ2-5	14	CAMIRPTVRETQYF	TGTGCTATGATTCGACCGACCGTCCGAGAGACCCAGTACTTC
-	TRBV2	-	TRBJ2-3	14	CASSDQGWTDTQYF	TGTGCCAGCAGTGATCAGGGGTGGACAGATACGCAGTATTTT
TRBD1	TRBV7-9	-	TRBJ2-7	16	CASSLGGTGTAYEQYF	TGTGCCAGCAGCTTGGGGGGGACAGGGACCGCCTACGAGCAGTACTTC
-	TRBV29-1	-	TRBJ2-7	15	CSVEGQPGLSYEQYF	TGCAGCGTTGAAGGTCAGCCGGGACTTTCCTACGAGCAGTACTTC
TRBD1	TRBV2	many	TRBJ2-6	15	CASSDRGTGANVLTF	TGTGCCAGCAGTGACAGGGGGACTGGGGCCAACGTCCTGACTTTC
TRBD1	TRBV15	-	TRBJ2-7	15	CATSRQTGQGNEQYF	TGTGCCACCAGCAGACAAACGGGACAGGGGAACGAGCAGTACTTC
TRBD1	TRBV4-1	many	TRBJ1-6	15	CASSQWDRAVSPLHF	TGCGCCAGCAGCCAGTGGGACAGGGCGGTTTCACCCCTCCACTTT
-	TRBV5-1	few	TRBJ2-3	13	CASSLTSGDTQYF	TGCGCCAGCAGCCTAACCTCGGGGGATACGCAGTATTTT
TRBD1	TRBV10-3	-	TRBJ1-1	15	CAISGRSDRGTEAFF	TGTGCCATCAGTGGACGATCGGACAGGGGGACTGAAGCTTTCTTT
TRBD2	TRBV29-1	-	TRBJ2-1	15	CSGQTSPSSYNEQFF	TGCAGCGGCCAGACTAGCCCTAGCTCCTACAATGAGCAGTTCTTC
-	TRBV2	-	TRBJ2-2	13	CASRARGTGELFF	TGTGCCAGCAGGGCCAGGGGCACCGGGGAGCTGTTTTTT
-	TRBV20-1	-	TRBJ2-6	13	CSARVGWANVLTF	TGCAGTGCTAGAGTGGGTTGGGCCAACGTCCTGACTTTC
-	TRBV7-8	-	TRBJ1-4	15	CASSDRRVSSEELFF	TGTGCCAGCAGCGACAGAAGGGTCTCTTCTGAAGAACTGTTTTTT
-	TRBV7-2	-	TRBJ1-1	12	CASSQVGEGAFF	TGCGCCAGCAGCCAGGTAGGGGAGGGAGCTTTCTTT
-	TRBV20-1	-	TRBJ1-1	12	CSAVSGNTEAFF	TGCAGTGCTGTTAGCGGGAACACTGAAGCTTTCTTT
-	TRBV10-3	many	TRBJ2-6	15	CASSFRPDGANVLTF	TGTGCCAGCAGTTTCAGACCTGACGGGGCCAACGTCCTGACTTTC
TRBD2	TRBV10-2	-	TRBJ2-7	16	CASSESRRGATYEQYF	TGCGCCAGCAGTGAGTCGCGGCGGGGGGCAACCTACGAGCAGTACTTC
TRBD1	TRBV7-6	-	TRBJ2-5	15	CARSWDRAPQETQYF	TGTGCTAGAAGCTGGGACAGGGCCCCACAAGAGACCCAGTACTTC
-	TRBV18	few	TRBJ1-6	15	CASSPLGTQLGPLHF	TGTGCCAGCTCCCCCCTGGGGACACAGCTAGGACCCCTCCACTTT
-	TRBV6-5	many	TRBJ2-5	13	CASRPQPQETQYF	TGTGCCAGCAGACCACAGCCGCAAGAGACCCAGTACTTC
-	TRBV20-1	-	TRBJ2-6	16	CSAVRRAVSGANVLTF	TGCAGTGCGGTCCGCAGGGCAGTCTCTGGGGCCAACGTCCTGACTTTC
-	TRBV15	many	TRBJ2-5	13	CATSRTDTETQYF	TGTGCCACCAGCAGAACAGACACGGAGACCCAGTACTTC
-	TRBV7-8	-	TRBJ2-6	15	CASSSAGYGANVLTF	TGTGCCAGCAGCTCCGCAGGGTATGGGGCCAACGTCCTGACTTTC
-	TRBV5-1	few	TRBJ1-5	14	CASSLYGVLQPQHF	TGCGCCAGCAGCTTGTACGGGGTTTTACAGCCCCAGCATTTT
TRBD2	TRBV7-8	many	TRBJ2-5	16	CASVSSGRAPGETQYF	TGTGCCAGCGTATCTAGCGGGAGGGCCCCCGGAGAGACCCAGTACTTC
-	TRBV5-1	-	TRBJ1-1	15	CASSLSGSISGRAFF	TGCGCCAGCAGCTTGTCTGGGAGCATATCGGGTCGAGCTTTCTTT
-	TRBV28	-	TRBJ1-2	14	CASSPQWINYGYTF	TGTGCCAGCTCCCCTCAATGGATTAACTATGGCTACACCTTC
-	TRBV7-9	many	TRBJ1-1	15	CASSADRRGGTEAFF	TGTGCCAGCAGCGCCGACCGACGGGGGGGCACTGAAGCTTTCTTT
-	TRBV12-3/TRBV12-4	-	TRBJ1-1	14	CASSSAGGYTEAFF	TGTGCCAGCAGTTCAGCGGGGGGATACACTGAAGCTTTCTTT